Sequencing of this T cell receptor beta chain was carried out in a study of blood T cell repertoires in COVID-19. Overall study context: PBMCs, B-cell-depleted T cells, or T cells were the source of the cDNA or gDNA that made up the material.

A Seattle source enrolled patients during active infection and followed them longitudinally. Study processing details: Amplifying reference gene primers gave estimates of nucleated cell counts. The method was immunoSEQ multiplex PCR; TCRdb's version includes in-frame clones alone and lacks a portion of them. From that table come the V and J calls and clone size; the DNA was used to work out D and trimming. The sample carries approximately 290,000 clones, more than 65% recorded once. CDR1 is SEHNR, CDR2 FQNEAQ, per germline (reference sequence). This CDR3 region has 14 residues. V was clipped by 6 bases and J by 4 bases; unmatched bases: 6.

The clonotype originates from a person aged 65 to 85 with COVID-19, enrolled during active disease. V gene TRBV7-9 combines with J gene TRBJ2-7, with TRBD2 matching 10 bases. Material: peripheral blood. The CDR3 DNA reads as TGTGCCAGCAGTCCCTCTAGCGGGAGTTACGAGCAGTACTTC. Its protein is CASSPSSGSYEQYF.